Shown below are 16 T cell receptor beta chains from a single sample sequenced in a study of CD8+CD57+ T cells in acquired aplastic anemia. The authors sequenced patients whose flow cytometry had shown CD8+CD57+ cell expansion. TCR beta VDJ and CDR3 profiles were obtained from a genomic DNA template. One entry per CDR3 protein results from TCRdb running MiXCR on the reads. The sample contains 200,000 or so distinct CDR3 sequences, approximately 48% of which appear only once. The sample comprised sorted CD4+, CD8+, or CD8+CD57+ T cells (not recorded which) from PBMCs. These receptors all come from a human donor with aplastic anemia.

A remark on this clonotype: A much larger clone differs by one base, so this may be a read error. Because it lacks the conserved phenylalanine or tryptophan at the end, this CDR3 is likely a read error. The chain recombines TRBV4-3 with TRBJ2-7; TRBD1 aligns across 10 bases. The CDR3 runs 15 residues. Germline-derived CDR1 and CDR2 are LGHNA and YSLEER. The ends lost 3 bases at V and 3 bases at J; junction bases unmatched: 5. The CDR3 DNA is TGCGCCAGCAGCCATGATAGGACAGGGGGCTACGAGCAGTACCTC. Its translation: CASSHDRTGGYEQYL.

The chain is built from TRBV9 and TRBJ1-5, with D possibly TRBD1 on 5 matching bases. The CDR3 is 15 amino acids. V was shortened by 4 bases and J by 5 bases, with 16 bases between the two germline ends. Germline CDR1 reads SGDLS; CDR2 reads YYNGEE. The CDR3 loop reads CASSPHEGKDQPQHF. The CDR3, as DNA: TGTGCCAGCAGCCCACATGAGGGGAAGGATCAGCCCCAGCATTTT.

The chain combines TRBV12-3 or TRBV12-4 with TRBJ1-5; TRBD1 matches at 10 bases. The CDR3 loop spans 15 amino acids. Germline trimming cut 4 bases from V and 6 bases from J; bases unmatched to any gene: 6. The DNA for the CDR3 is TGTGCCAGCAGTTGGGGACAGGGGCTGTCTCAGCCCCAGCATTTT. Translating it yields CASSWGQGLSQPQHF.

CDR3 region: CSANFEGAEAFF. CDR3 nucleotide sequence: TGCAGTGCTAACTTCGAGGGGGCTGAAGCTTTCTTT. V is TRBV20-1 and J is TRBJ1-1; D might be TRBD1 (6 bases). Germline V gene data show CDR1 as DFQATT and CDR2 as SNEGSKA (reference sequence). V was pared by 4 bases and J by 6 bases, with 12 bases between. The CDR3 is 12 residues long.

This chain uses TRBV20-1 with TRBJ1-4; the D gene is possibly TRBD1 (6 bases). The V gene lost 5 bases and the J gene lost 7 bases, with 14 bases spanning the gap. Germline V gene sequence: CDR1 DFQATT, CDR2 SNEGSKA (reference sequence). This CDR3 contains 13 residues. CDR3: CSASGDRLEKLFF. CDR3 in DNA: TGCAGTGCTTCAGGGGATCGTCTTGAAAAACTGTTTTTT.

V and J are TRBV29-1 and TRBJ2-3; 15 bases align to TRBD2. The junction had 10 bases not matched to a gene; V was cut back by 2 bases and J by 7 bases. Per germline, CDR1 SQVTM and CDR2 ANQGSEA. The CDR3 has 17 amino acids. CDR3 protein: CSVERTSGRARPYTQYF. CDR3 nucleotide sequence: TGCAGCGTTGAAAGGACTAGCGGGAGGGCCAGGCCCTATACGCAGTATTTT.

A note on this clonotype: Given the absence of the conserved phenylalanine or tryptophan at the CDR3 end, a read error is likely. This chain links TRBV6-1 with TRBJ2-7, with 8 bases lining up with TRBD1. Germline values: CDR1 MNHNS, CDR2 SASEGT. CDR3 length: 15 amino acids. With 8 bases clipped from V and 2 bases from J, the junction kept 11 bases outside the gene matches. In DNA, the CDR3 is TGTGCCAGCCGTCGACAGGGGTCTGGCCCCTACGAGCAGTACCTC. It codes for CASRRQGSGPYEQYL.

This clonotype occurred many times. The chain joins TRBV20-1 to TRBJ2-1; 7 bases map to TRBD2. Germline V gene data show CDR1 as DFQATT and CDR2 as SNEGSKA (reference sequence). J lost 4 bases, V lost 5 bases, and 5 bases had no gene match. The CDR3 has 13 amino acids. For the CDR3, the DNA is TGCAGTGCTGGAAGCGGGACGTACAATGAGCAGTTCTTC. It translates to CSAGSGTYNEQFF.

The sample holds a few counts of this clonotype. Written as DNA, the CDR3 is TGTGCCAGTAGTCTGCGATCCGGGGGCTACACCTTC. Amino acid sequence: CASSLRSGGYTF. The chain employs TRBV19 and TRBJ1-2; no definite D call. The CDR3 has 12 amino acids. Trimming stripped 5 bases from V and 8 bases from J, with 12 bases between. The germline V gene encodes CDR1 LNHDA and CDR2 SQIVND (reference sequence). Together with reference TRBV19 and TRBJ1-2, the CDR3 gives the full variable domain: DGGITQSPKYLFRKEGQNVTLSCEQNLNHDAMYWYRQDPGQGLRLIYYSQIVNDFQKGDIAEGYSVSREKKESFPLTVTSAQKNPTAFYLCASSLRSGGYTFGSGTRLTVV.

Only a few counts were recorded for this clonotype. The chain is built from TRBV10-2 and TRBJ2-5; no clear D gene. V was clipped by 8 bases and J by 5 bases, with 12 bases between them. The germline gives CDR1 WSHSY, CDR2 SAAADI. The CDR3 sequence is 12 residues long. Written as DNA, the CDR3 is TGCGCCAGCGGGAATAGAGTCGAGACCCAGTACTTC. Amino acid sequence: CASGNRVETQYF.

This clonotype showed up many times. The chain employs TRBV29-1 and TRBJ2-2, with a possible D match to TRBD1 (6 bases). The CDR3 length is 13 residues. Germline CDR1 reads SQVTM; CDR2 reads ANQGSEA. V gave up 5 bases and J gave up 7 bases, with 14 bases separating them. CDR3 amino acids: CSVRLTGHGELFF. The CDR3 coding sequence is TGCAGCGTTCGGTTGACAGGTCACGGGGAGCTGTTTTTT.

The chain recombines TRBV2 with TRBJ2-7, with D perhaps matching TRBD2 (6 bases). The V end lost 5 bases, the J end lost 6 bases, and 14 bases lay between the germline ends. Germline-derived CDR1 and CDR2 are SNHLY and FYNNEI. The CDR3 contains 13 residues. The CDR3 nucleotides read TGTGCCAGCAGTCAAACGGGACTGCTCGAGCAGTACTTC. It codes for CASSQTGLLEQYF.

This chain links TRBV7-6 with TRBJ1-1; no reliable D call. CDR3 length: 15 residues. The V and J ends lost 0 bases and 1 base respectively, with 9 bases between them. The germline CDR1 and CDR2 sequences are SGHVS and FNYEAQ. Here the CDR3 reads CASSLAYAGNTEAFF. The CDR3 region has the DNA TGTGCCAGCAGCTTAGCTTATGCAGGGAACACTGAAGCTTTCTTT.

This clonotype was counted once. The chain combines TRBV10-1 with TRBJ2-6; TRBD1 agrees at 8 bases. The CDR3 runs to 18 residues. CDR1 and CDR2 from the germline V gene are WNHNN and SYGVQD (reference sequence). Trimming at V came to 4 bases and at J to 2 bases, leaving 10 bases not matched to a gene. As DNA, the CDR3 is TGCGCCAGCAGTGGGTCAGGGGGCGCTTTCCCTGGGGCCAACGTCCTGACTTTC. This translates into CASSGSGGAFPGANVLTF.

This rearrangement joins TRBV9 to TRBJ2-2; D remains ambiguous. The CDR3 totals 15 residues. Germline V gene sequence: CDR1 SGDLS, CDR2 YYNGEE. V was pared by 4 bases and J by 2 bases, with 12 bases between. The CDR3 spells CASSLAKGNTGELFF. In DNA form, the CDR3 reads TGTGCCAGCAGCCTCGCAAAGGGAAACACCGGGGAGCTGTTTTTT. The full variable domain, completed using reference TRBV9 and TRBJ2-2, is DSGVTQTPKHLITATGQRVTLRCSPRSGDLSVYWYQQSLDQGLQFLIQYYNGEERAKGNILERFSAQQFPDLHSELNLSSLELGDSALYFCASSLAKGNTGELFFGEGSRLTVL.

This clonotype was recorded once. A much larger clone lies a single base off, so this may be a read error. V usage is TRBV6-1 and J usage is TRBJ2-1, with D perhaps matching TRBD1 or TRBD2 (5 bases each). V was clipped by 6 bases and J by 5 bases, with 20 bases between them. The germline CDR1 and CDR2 sequences are MNHNS and SASEGT. CDR3 length equals 16 residues. In DNA form, the CDR3 reads TGTGCCAGCAGAGATGGGGACGCCTTTTCCCACAATGAGCAGTTCTTC. Amino acids: CASRDGDAFSHNEQFF.